These 18 T cell receptor beta chains came from one sample sequenced in a study of T cells in Graves' hyperthyroidism and ophthalmopathy. TCR beta CDR3 region amplification was performed from RNA transcripts. The TCR CDR3 was amplified in a first-round RT-PCR using the HTBI primer set. Each CDR3 protein is one row after TCRdb ran MiXCR on the multiplex PCR reads. Seen here are about 350,000 distinct CDR3 sequences, over 15% observed once, and the top ten hold 15% to 17%. Sequencing was done on a sample of blood. The origin of the receptors is a woman between 40 and 50 years old with Graves' ophthalmopathy.

This clonotype was observed at least ten times. V is TRBV25-1 and J is TRBJ1-1; TRBD1 aligns across 7 bases. The CDR3 is made up of 16 amino acids. CDR1 and CDR2 (germline): MGHDK, SYGVNS. V dropped 6 bases and J dropped 0; count of bases not matched to a gene: 10. The CDR3 here is CASRGRRDSMNTEAFF. CDR3 nucleotide sequence: TGTGCCAGCAGGGGACGTAGGGACAGCATGAACACTGAAGCTTTCTTT.

This clonotype was observed a few times. The CDR3 sequence is CASSSRKQGFGELFF. DNA for the CDR3: TGTGCCAGCAGCTCCAGAAAACAGGGTTTCGGGGAGCTGTTTTTT. The chain combines TRBV9 with TRBJ2-2; a possible D gene is TRBD1 (6 bases). Germline V CDR1 and CDR2: SGDLS, YYNGEE. CDR3 length: 15 amino acids. V lost 4 bases to trimming and J lost 7 bases, with 17 bases between them. Full variable domain (remainder filled in from reference TRBV9 and TRBJ2-2): DSGVTQTPKHLITATGQRVTLRCSPRSGDLSVYWYQQSLDQGLQFLIQYYNGEERAKGNILERFSAQQFPDLHSELNLSSLELGDSALYFCASSSRKQGFGELFFGEGSRLTVL.

Many counts were recorded for this clonotype. The chain combines TRBV30 with TRBJ1-1, with TRBD1 matching 8 bases. The CDR3 spans 12 residues. The V gene's germline CDR1 is GTSNPN and CDR2 SVGIG (reference sequence). V gave up 8 bases and J gave up 0 bases; unmatched junction bases: 2. Here the CDR3 reads CAGDRMNTEAFF. CDR3 bases: TGTGCCGGGGACAGGATGAACACTGAAGCTTTCTTT.

This clonotype came up many times. This chain joins TRBV28 and TRBJ1-5; 9 bases map to TRBD1. Trimming cost V 4 bases and J 7 bases; bases outside gene matches: 8. Looked up from germline, CDR1 is MDHEN and CDR2 is SYDVKM. The CDR3 runs to 15 residues. The CDR3 sequence is CASSYGQGFRQPQHF. Here the CDR3 DNA reads TGTGCCAGCAGTTACGGACAGGGGTTCCGGCAGCCCCAGCATTTT. Filled out from reference TRBV28 and TRBJ1-5, the complete variable domain reads DVKVTQSSRYLVKRTGEKVFLECVQDMDHENMFWYRQDPGLGLRLIYFSYDVKMKEKGDIPEGYSVSREKKERFSLILESASTNQTSMYLCASSYGQGFRQPQHFGDGTRLSIL.

V is TRBV12-3 or TRBV12-4 and J is TRBJ1-1; D remains unclear. The CDR3 sequence is 13 residues long. V shed 6 bases and J shed 6 bases, with 14 bases lying between them. This CDR3 is CASRPRRAAEAFF. CDR3 nucleotide sequence: TGTGCCAGCAGACCTCGGAGGGCGGCTGAAGCTTTCTTT.

Many counts were recorded for this clonotype. V and J are TRBV10-2 and TRBJ2-5; no clear D. Trimming left V 6 bases short and J 3 bases short, with 11 bases between. Per the germline V gene, CDR1 is WSHSY and CDR2 is SAAADI. The CDR3 is 13 residues long. This CDR3 is CASSVTTKETQYF. In DNA, the CDR3 is TGCGCCAGCAGCGTCACAACCAAAGAGACCCAGTACTTC.

This clonotype was seen a few times. J is TRBJ2-7 and V is TRBV27, with D perhaps matching TRBD2 (5 bases). V was cut by 5 bases and J by 4 bases, with 18 bases left in between. CDR1 and CDR2 (germline): MNHEY, SMNVEV (reference sequence). CDR3 length: 15 amino acids. CDR3 region: CASSSRAKGLYEQYF. Here the CDR3 DNA reads TGTGCCAGCAGTAGCCGGGCCAAAGGACTTTACGAGCAGTACTTC.

This clonotype showed up many times. This chain uses TRBV6-2 or TRBV6-3 with TRBJ2-5; 9 bases are a match to TRBD2. Trimming cost V 5 bases and J 5 bases; bases outside gene matches: 0. CDR1 and CDR2 (germline): MNHEY, SVGEGT. This CDR3 spans 12 amino acids. The CDR3 DNA sequence: TGTGCCAGCAGTACTAGCGGGGAGACCCAGTACTTC. It specifies CASSTSGETQYF.

Regarding this clonotype: This may be a read error: a much more frequent sequence differs by one nucleotide. The chain joins TRBV5-6 to TRBJ1-5; 7 nucleotides align to TRBD1. The CDR3 consists of 16 residues. CDR1 SGHDT and CDR2 YYEEEE come from the germline V gene. V lost 4 bases, J lost 1 base, and 8 bases stayed unmatched. DNA of the CDR3: TGTGCCAGCAGCGTAACAGGGGATTCCAGCAATCAGCCCCAGCATTTT. This gives the protein CASSVTGDSSNQPQHF.

This clonotype was seen many times. This chain uses TRBV28 with TRBJ2-3; D unresolved. Trimming pared 6 bases from V and 1 base from J, leaving 20 bases between. Germline assignment: CDR1 MDHEN and CDR2 SYDVKM. The CDR3 extends over 17 amino acids. CDR3 coding DNA: TGTGCCAGCAGCCTCCCCAGTGGAGCGCTGCGCACAGATACGCAGTATTTT. It specifies CASSLPSGALRTDTQYF.

The table lists this clonotype with many counts. The chain carries TRBV9 and TRBJ2-2; D ambiguous. Germline CDR1 and CDR2: SGDLS and YYNGEE. The V end lost 2 bases, the J end lost 5 bases, and 7 bases lay between the germline ends. The CDR3 runs to 13 residues. The CDR3 reads CASSVRSTGELFF. The CDR3 DNA reads TGTGCCAGCAGCGTTAGATCAACCGGGGAGCTGTTTTTT.

The V and J genes are TRBV6-1 and TRBJ2-2; TRBD2 aligns across 9 bases. In germline, CDR1 is MNHNS, CDR2 SASEGT. The J segment lost 6 bases and the V segment lost 6 bases, leaving 8 bases of the junction unmatched. The CDR3 loop spans 15 amino acids. The CDR3 here is CASSSSGSSAGELFF. The CDR3 region has the DNA TGTGCCAGCAGCAGTAGCGGGAGTTCGGCCGGGGAGCTGTTTTTT.

This clonotype was seen ten or more times. V is TRBV20-1 and J is TRBJ2-4; 7 bases align to TRBD1. V shed 5 bases and J 7 bases; nucleotides not matched to a gene: 8. The CDR3 length is 13 residues. Per the germline V gene, CDR1 is DFQATT and CDR2 is SNEGSKA (reference sequence). DNA for the CDR3: TGCAGTGCTTTAACAGGGGCAGGGAACATTCAGTACTTC. Residues: CSALTGAGNIQYF.

There are many counts of this clonotype. The chain recombines TRBV20-1 with TRBJ1-5; 7 bases match TRBD1. V was clipped by 6 bases and J by 2 bases; unmatched bases: 10. The V gene's germline CDR1 is DFQATT and CDR2 SNEGSKA (reference sequence). The CDR3 loop spans 15 amino acids. The CDR3 is CSARGVVDGNQPQHF. In DNA form, the CDR3 reads TGCAGTGCCAGGGGGGTTGTTGATGGCAATCAGCCCCAGCATTTT.

This clonotype was observed at least ten times. The chain recombines TRBV30 with TRBJ1-1; no definite D call. CDR1 is GTSNPN, CDR2 SVGIG, per germline (reference sequence). CDR3 length: 14 residues. V gave up 0 bases and J gave up 7 bases, with 15 bases separating them. The CDR3 nucleotides read TGTGCCTGGAGTGTACAATTTCCCCCCAATGAAGCTTTCTTT. It is translated as CAWSVQFPPNEAFF.

At least ten counts were recorded for this clonotype. The CDR3 spells CATERGRVAFF. The CDR3 DNA follows: TGTGCCACCGAGAGGGGCAGGGTAGCTTTCTTT. The J gene is TRBJ1-1, the V gene TRBV30; maybe TRBD1 (5 bases). Germline lookup yields CDR1 GTSNPN and CDR2 SVGIG (reference sequence). V dropped 8 bases and J dropped 10 bases, with 17 bases sitting between them. This CDR3 spans 11 amino acids.

This clonotype came up many times. CDR3 loop: CASSEKRTGFHGAFF. DNA of the CDR3: TGTGCCAGCAGTGAAAAACGGACAGGGTTTCATGGAGCTTTCTTT. The V gene is TRBV6-1, the J gene TRBJ1-1; the match to TRBD1 covers 8 bases. This CDR3 comprises 15 residues. Losses at the gene ends were 2 bases for V and 10 bases for J; bases not matched to a gene: 12. From germline, CDR1 is MNHNS and CDR2 SASEGT.

This clonotype was seen ten or more times. The chain links TRBV29-1 to TRBJ2-6, with unresolved D. V was shortened by 6 bases and J by 1 base, with 4 bases between the two germline ends. Germline V lookup: CDR1 SQVTM, CDR2 ANQGSEA. This CDR3 contains 12 residues. CDR3 bases: TGCAGCGTCCGTTCTGGGGCCAACGTCCTGACTTTC. Translating it yields CSVRSGANVLTF.